The sequence of this T cell receptor (beta chain) was determined in a study of T cell responses to AZD1222 COVID-19 vaccine. This CDR3 spans 15 amino acids. The V segment lost 7 bases and the J segment 0 bases; nucleotides outside the gene matches: 9. Germline CDR1 reads MDHEN; CDR2 reads SYDVKM. For this clone: The antigen is undetermined.

Here immunoSEQ multiplex PCR was the method, and the copy in TCRdb shows in-frame clones only, minus some. Of roughly 120,000 clones in the sample, 88% were seen once. Regarding the study as a whole: In the spike-specific TCR repertoire, nearly half reportedly target unmutated variant regions.

The sequence was collected from an adult in good health. The genes are TRBV28 and TRBJ2-7; 7 nucleotides match TRBD1. The specimen was peripheral blood, collected on day 0 of AZD1222 vaccination. Written as DNA, the CDR3 is TGTGCCAGCACCTTGTCGACAGGGAGCTCCTACGAGCAGTACTTC. Amino acid sequence: CASTLSTGSSYEQYF.